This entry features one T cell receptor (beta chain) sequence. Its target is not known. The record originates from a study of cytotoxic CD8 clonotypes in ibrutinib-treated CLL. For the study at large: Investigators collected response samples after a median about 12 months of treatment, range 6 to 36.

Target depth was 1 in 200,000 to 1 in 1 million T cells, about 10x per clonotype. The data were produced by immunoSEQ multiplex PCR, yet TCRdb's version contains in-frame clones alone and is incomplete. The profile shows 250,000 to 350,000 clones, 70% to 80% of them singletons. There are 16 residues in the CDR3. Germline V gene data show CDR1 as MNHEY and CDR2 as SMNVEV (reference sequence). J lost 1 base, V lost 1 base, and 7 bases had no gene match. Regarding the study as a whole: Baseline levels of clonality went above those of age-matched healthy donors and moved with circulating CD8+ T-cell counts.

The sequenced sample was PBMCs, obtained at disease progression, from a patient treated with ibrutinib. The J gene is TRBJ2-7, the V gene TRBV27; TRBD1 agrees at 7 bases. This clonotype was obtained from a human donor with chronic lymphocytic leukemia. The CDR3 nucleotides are TGTGCCAGCAGTTTATATGGGTGGGACAGTTCCTACGAGCAGTACTTC. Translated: CASSLYGWDSSYEQYF.